This T cell receptor beta chain was obtained from a study of shared clonotypes between healthy human individuals. Study overall: Plates per donor: three CD4 naive, three CD4 memory, two CD8 naive, one CD8 memory.

When replicate PCRs were run on sorted subsets, they used about 200 ng DNA, about 31,000 T cell genomes. The repertoire was sequenced with immunoSEQ multiplex PCR; TCRdb's copy has only in-frame clones and lacks some. The table includes hundreds of thousands of clones, about 92% detected once. Germline CDR1 and CDR2: SQVTM and ANQGSEA. The CDR3 contains 15 residues. The V gene lost 3 bases and the J gene lost 6 bases, with 18 bases spanning the gap. Terminally differentiated effector memory CD45RA+ cells were excluded from the naive CD8 cells, which were CD45RO-negative and positively selected for CCR7.

The sequenced material came from naive CD8+ T cells sorted from blood. The sequence derives from a man aged 25 to 40 in good health. The V and J genes are TRBV29-1 and TRBJ2-1, with D perhaps matching TRBD1 (6 bases). CDR3 bases: TGCAGCGTTGACGGCCTCGGGACATTTAGCAATGAGCAGTTCTTC. Its translation: CSVDGLGTFSNEQFF.